The source of this T cell receptor beta chain is a study of cytomegalovirus exposure and HLA in healthy donors. Study observations and caveats: There were about 160 TCR beta chains listed as cytomegalovirus-associated. Many donors carried some public TCRs, although rarity characterized most TCR sequences.

About this clone: Its antigen is unidentified.

Researchers ran the PCR with 60 Vbeta and 13 Jbeta primers. Methods used by the authors: As a later analysis found, there were roughly 80 million unique TCR beta chains, of which some 9.9 million were shared. Profiled with immunoSEQ multiplex PCR; TCRdb holds only in-frame clones, not every one. That table supplies the V and J calls and clone size; D and trimming were determined from the DNA. The top ten clones hold around 1.5% of a sample with around 170,000 clones, roughly four fifths of them seen once. This clonotype was obtained from a man aged 40-49 years in good health and CMV-seronegative. The sample consisted of PBMCs.

The CDR3 DNA reads TGTGCCAGCAGTTGGGGGACAGGAAGGTCGGAGACCCAGTACTTC. Protein sequence: CASSWGTGRSETQYF. The V call is TRBV27, the J call TRBJ2-5; 8 nucleotides agree with TRBD1. This CDR3 is 15 amino acids long. Germline V CDR1 and CDR2: MNHEY, SMNVEV (reference sequence). V lost 4 bases, J lost 5 bases, and 9 bases stayed unmatched.